This TCR beta chain was captured by sequencing in a study of T cells expressing NK-cell markers. Researchers built TCR beta cDNA using 5'RACE template switching with UMIs. Using the 5' RACE reads, TCRdb records one entry per CDR3 protein without DNA. Here the sample table reports 300,000 to 500,000 distinct CDR3 sequences. CDR1 is SGHKS, CDR2 YYEKEE, per germline (reference sequence). This CDR3 has 14 residues. Turning to this clonotype: No antigen is known for it.

Study results and caveats: These same clonotypes (in several donors) also led the CD3+CD56-NKG2C+ fraction.

The V and J genes are TRBV5-5 and TRBJ1-2; TCRdb proposes TRBD1, but this gene call is untestable without DNA. Sequenced input: blood T cells: a sorted CD56 or NKG2C T cell subset, CD4+ or CD8+ T cells, or bulk PBMC T cells (not recorded which). The sequence was obtained from a woman in her forties or fifties in good health. The CDR3 loop is CASSPGGDYYGYTF.